The 27 T cell receptor beta chains below were found in one sample sequenced in a study of blood T cell repertoires in COVID-19. Data came from immunoSEQ multiplex PCR; TCRdb stores just in-frame clones and leaves some out. The table has roughly 100,000 clones, 76% seen once. The sample was peripheral blood. These TCRs come from an elderly man with COVID-19, enrolled during active disease.

The J gene is TRBJ1-2, the V gene TRBV20-1; a possible D gene is TRBD1 (6 bases). The CDR3 totals 13 residues. Germline V gene data show CDR1 as DFQATT and CDR2 as SNEGSKA (reference sequence). The V gene lost 6 bases and the J gene lost 4 bases, with 15 bases spanning the gap. CDR3: CSASWDIFYGYTF. The DNA of the CDR3 is TGCAGTGCCAGTTGGGACATCTTCTATGGCTACACCTTC.

CDR3 bases: TGTGCCAGCAGTTTAGTTCAGCGAACCTCTGGAAACACCATATATTTT. It codes for CASSLVQRTSGNTIYF. The chain combines TRBV28 with TRBJ1-3; D is unresolved. The CDR3 totals 16 residues. The germline gives CDR1 MDHEN, CDR2 SYDVKM. Trimming stripped 2 bases from V and 0 bases from J, with 11 bases between.

This clone was picked up one time. One end of the junction is discordant with germline, which a read error may explain. The V gene is TRBV5-1, the J gene TRBJ1-2, with D possibly matching TRBD1 (5 bases). The CDR3 has 14 residues. Per the germline V gene, CDR1 is SGHRS and CDR2 is YFSETQ. CDR3 region: CARSLDWGGDGYTF. The CDR3 DNA reads as TGCGCCCGCAGCTTGGATTGGGGGGGAGATGGCTACACCTTC.

This chain links TRBV5-4 with TRBJ1-2; 9 bases line up with TRBD1. CDR3 length equals 14 residues. Germline lookup yields CDR1 SGHNT and CDR2 YYREEE (reference sequence). V lost 4 bases to trimming and J lost 2 bases; unmatched junction nucleotides: 3. CDR3 sequence (DNA): TGTGCCAGCAGCCCAGGACAGGGGAACTATGGCTACACCTTC. Protein sequence: CASSPGQGNYGYTF. Combining the CDR3 with reference TRBV5-4 and TRBJ1-2 gives the whole variable domain ETGVTQSPTHLIKTRGQQVTLRCSSQSGHNTVSWYQQALGQGPQFIFQYYREEENGRGNFPPRFSGLQFPNYSSELNVNALELDDSALYLCASSPGQGNYGYTFGSGTRLTVV.

The rearrangement joins TRBV28 to TRBJ1-1, with TRBD1 as a possible D gene (5 bases). V was shortened by 6 bases and J by 1 base, with 15 bases between the two germline ends. This CDR3 has 15 amino acids. Germline values: CDR1 MDHEN, CDR2 SYDVKM. CDR3 in amino acids: CASRKSRAGNTEAFF. CDR3 in DNA: TGTGCCAGCAGGAAAAGCAGGGCAGGGAACACTGAAGCTTTCTTT.

This clone appeared once. The J gene is TRBJ1-6, the V gene TRBV28, with a tentative D call TRBD1 (5 bases). This CDR3 has 16 residues. Germline CDR1 is MDHEN and CDR2 is SYDVKM. Trimming left V 6 bases short and J 0 bases short, with 12 bases between. The CDR3 is CASRVQDSSYNSPLHF. The CDR3 nucleotides are TGTGCCAGCAGGGTACAGGATAGCTCCTATAATTCACCCCTCCACTTT.

The rearrangement joins TRBV15 to TRBJ2-4, with D uncertain. The CDR3 spans 14 residues. The germline V gene encodes CDR1 LNHNV and CDR2 YYDKDF (reference sequence). Trimming removed 5 bases from V and 6 bases from J, with 14 bases in between. The CDR3: CATSDTTAGNIQYF. CDR3 DNA: TGTGCCACCAGCGACACGACCGCAGGAAACATTCAGTACTTC. The full variable domain, its missing parts supplied by reference TRBV15 and TRBJ2-4, is DAMVIQNPRYQVTQFGKPVTLSCSQTLNHNVMYWYQQKSSQAPKLLFHYYDKDFNNEADTPDNFQSRRPNTSFCFLDIRSPGLGDTAMYLCATSDTTAGNIQYFGAGTRLSVL.

This chain's CDR3 is CASSQGTRYTYF. CDR3 bases: TGTGCCAGCAGCCAGGGGACTAGATATACGTACTTC. The rearrangement links TRBV3-1 (or the pseudogene TRBV3-2) to TRBJ2-7; TRBD2 matches 8 bases. Germline CDR1 LGHDT, CDR2 YNNKEL (reference sequence). V lost 3 bases, J lost 12 bases, and 7 bases stayed unmatched. CDR3 length equals 12 residues.

The genes are TRBV11-2 and TRBJ2-7, with TRBD1 matching 9 bases. The CDR3 is 15 residues long. Per the germline V gene, CDR1 is SGHAT and CDR2 is FQNNGV. V lost 2 bases to trimming and J lost 4 bases; unmatched junction nucleotides: 6. This CDR3 reads CASSLFPGQGYEQYF. The DNA for the CDR3 is TGTGCCAGCAGCTTATTTCCGGGACAGGGTTACGAGCAGTACTTC.

The V gene is TRBV5-1, the J gene TRBJ2-5; 8 nucleotides match TRBD1. V gave up 4 bases and J gave up 5 bases; unmatched junction bases: 4. Germline CDR1 is SGHRS and CDR2 is YFSETQ. The CDR3 runs to 13 residues. The CDR3 coding sequence is TGCGCCAGCAGCAGAAGACAGGGGGAGACCCAGTACTTC. Its translation is CASSRRQGETQYF.

The V gene is TRBV23-1, the J gene TRBJ1-4; 7 bases agree with TRBD1. TRBV23-1 is recorded as an ORF, its role being uncertain. The CDR3 is 13 residues long. J was trimmed by 6 bases and V by 8 bases; bases with no gene match: 6. DNA for the CDR3: TGCGCCAGCGGGACAGAAGGGGATGAAAAACTGTTTTTT. This codes for CASGTEGDEKLFF.

The chain is built from TRBV6-2 or TRBV6-3 and TRBJ2-1, with D perhaps TRBD2 (5 bases). The V and J ends lost 4 bases and 0 bases respectively, with 10 bases between them. Germline loops: CDR1 MNHEY, CDR2 SVGEGT. This CDR3 has 15 residues. CDR3 sequence: CASSLDWSSYNEQFF. The CDR3 DNA reads as TGTGCCAGCAGTTTGGACTGGAGCTCCTACAATGAGCAGTTCTTC.

The V gene is TRBV19, the J gene TRBJ2-7; 7 nucleotides align to TRBD1. The length of the CDR3 is 15 residues. Trimming removed 2 bases from V and 0 bases from J; junction bases left unmatched: 4. CDR1 is LNHDA, CDR2 SQIVND, per germline (reference sequence). The CDR3 protein is CASSIPGQSSYEQYF. CDR3 coding DNA: TGTGCCAGTAGTATACCGGGACAGAGCTCCTACGAGCAGTACTTC.

Remarks on this clone: The sample carries other DNA sequences with the same CDR3. V is TRBV2 and J is TRBJ2-3; 12 positions match TRBD2. This CDR3 has 15 residues. Germline values: CDR1 SNHLY, CDR2 FYNNEI. V was pared by 6 bases and J by 2 bases, with 3 bases of the junction left unmatched. CDR3 residues: CASSGLAGHTDTQYF. The CDR3 coding sequence is TGTGCCAGCAGCGGACTAGCGGGGCACACAGATACGCAGTATTTT.

Comment on this clone: Different DNA sequences within this sample yield the same CDR3. The V call is TRBV7-3, the J call TRBJ2-1, with D possibly matching TRBD1 (6 bases). The CDR3 covers 13 residues. V was shortened by 1 base and J by 5 bases, with 6 bases between the two germline ends. Germline CDR1 SGHTA, CDR2 FQGTGA. For the CDR3, the DNA is TGTGCCAGCAGCTTAAGACAGGACAATGAGCAGTTCTTC. Its protein is CASSLRQDNEQFF.

This sequence joins TRBV19 and TRBJ2-1; TRBD1 agrees at 9 bases. V lost 9 bases and J lost 0; bases outside the gene matches: 6. Germline V CDR1 and CDR2: LNHDA, SQIVND (reference sequence). This CDR3 spans 15 amino acids. The CDR3 loop is CASKRDRDSYNEQFF. The CDR3 coding sequence is TGTGCCAGCAAGCGGGACAGGGACTCCTACAATGAGCAGTTCTTC.

The V call is TRBV29-1, the J call TRBJ1-4; 8 bases align to TRBD1. J was trimmed by 5 bases and V by 7 bases; bases with no gene match: 15. Looked up from germline, CDR1 is SQVTM and CDR2 is ANQGSEA. The CDR3 is 16 amino acids. In DNA, the CDR3 is TGCAGCGCCGTAAACCCGGGACAGGAAGGGAATGAAAAACTGTTTTTT. Its translation is CSAVNPGQEGNEKLFF.

The chain uses TRBV6-5 and TRBJ1-2; maybe TRBD1 (5 bases). Trimming shortened V by 8 bases and J by 4 bases, and 11 bases separated the two germline ends. The CDR3 is 12 residues long. The germline CDR1 and CDR2 sequences are MNHEY and SVGAGI. CDR3 loop: CASSGGLYGYTF. CDR3 DNA sequence: TGTGCCAGCTCCGGGGGACTCTATGGCTACACCTTC.

This rearrangement joins TRBV4-3 to TRBJ2-7; 13 bases align to TRBD2. V was clipped by 2 bases and J by 3 bases; unmatched bases: 4. From germline, CDR1 is LGHNA and CDR2 YSLEER. The CDR3 extends over 16 amino acids. CDR3 protein: CASSQTGTSGNYEQYF. In DNA, the CDR3 is TGCGCCAGCAGCCAAACCGGGACTAGCGGGAACTACGAGCAGTACTTC.

The DNA for the CDR3 is TGCGCCAGCAGCTTTGGGACAACTTACTACGAGCAGTACTTC. Encoded protein: CASSFGTTYYEQYF. The rearrangement uses TRBV5-1 and TRBJ2-7; tentative D call: TRBD1 (6 bases). Trimming removed 2 bases at V and 3 bases at J, with 12 bases between. The CDR3 is 14 amino acids. CDR1 is SGHRS, CDR2 YFSETQ, per germline.

CDR3 amino acids: CASRPANYGYTF. CDR3 nucleotides: TGTGCCAGTAGGCCAGCTAACTATGGCTACACCTTC. The rearrangement links TRBV19 to TRBJ1-2, with D unresolved. With 6 bases removed from V and 0 bases from J, the gap between germline ends came to 5 bases. In germline, CDR1 is LNHDA, CDR2 SQIVND (reference sequence). This CDR3 comprises 12 residues.

This clone appeared a few times. The rearrangement uses TRBV12-3 or TRBV12-4 and TRBJ1-1, with TRBD1 as a possible D gene (6 bases). The CDR3 contains 13 residues. Trimming stripped 7 bases from V and 0 bases from J, with 9 bases between. The CDR3 bases are TGTGCCAGCAATAGACAGGTGAACACTGAAGCTTTCTTT. Translated, it gives CASNRQVNTEAFF.

V is TRBV7-2 and J is TRBJ1-3, with 7 positions matching TRBD1. V lost 5 bases to trimming and J lost 4 bases; unmatched junction nucleotides: 8. The CDR3 has 15 residues. In germline, CDR1 is SGHTA, CDR2 FQGNSA. The CDR3 DNA reads TGTGCCAGCAGCAGACAGGGTTATTTGGGAAACACCATATATTTT. As protein: CASSRQGYLGNTIYF.

This clone has a handful of counts. V is TRBV28 and J is TRBJ1-5; possible D gene TRBD1, 5 bases. The CDR3 totals 17 residues. The V end lost 3 bases, the J end lost 0 bases, and 15 bases lay between the germline ends. Germline loops: CDR1 MDHEN, CDR2 SYDVKM. CDR3 nucleotides: TGTGCCAGCAGTTTCATCCTTCAGGGCTATAGCAATCAGCCCCAGCATTTT. It is translated as CASSFILQGYSNQPQHF.

This sequence joins TRBV11-2 and TRBJ2-1, with D possibly being TRBD1 (5 bases). Per the germline V gene, CDR1 is SGHAT and CDR2 is FQNNGV. The CDR3 loop spans 13 amino acids. The V and J ends lost 1 base and 5 bases respectively, with 6 bases between them. Here the CDR3 reads CASSLGGHNEQFF. Here the CDR3 DNA reads TGTGCCAGCAGCTTAGGGGGCCACAATGAGCAGTTCTTC.

This clone was picked up one time. The chain is built from TRBV29-1 and TRBJ2-3; 9 nucleotides match TRBD1. Germline assignment: CDR1 SQVTM and CDR2 ANQGSEA. With 7 bases clipped from V and 4 bases from J, the junction kept 6 bases outside the gene matches. This CDR3 has 13 amino acids. The CDR3 spells CSATGTGPDTQYF. The DNA of the CDR3 is TGCAGCGCAACCGGGACAGGGCCAGATACGCAGTATTTT.

The table lists this clone with a few counts. The rearrangement links TRBV28 to TRBJ1-6, with D unresolved. The germline CDR1 and CDR2 sequences are MDHEN and SYDVKM. V was shortened by 5 bases and J by 9 bases, with 11 bases between the two germline ends. The CDR3 spans 13 residues. The CDR3 nucleotides read TGTGCCAGCAGTCCCACGGGGATTTCACCCCTCCACTTT. Protein product: CASSPTGISPLHF. Drawing the rest from reference TRBV28 and TRBJ1-6, the complete variable domain is DVKVTQSSRYLVKRTGEKVFLECVQDMDHENMFWYRQDPGLGLRLIYFSYDVKMKEKGDIPEGYSVSREKKERFSLILESASTNQTSMYLCASSPTGISPLHFGNGTRLTVT.